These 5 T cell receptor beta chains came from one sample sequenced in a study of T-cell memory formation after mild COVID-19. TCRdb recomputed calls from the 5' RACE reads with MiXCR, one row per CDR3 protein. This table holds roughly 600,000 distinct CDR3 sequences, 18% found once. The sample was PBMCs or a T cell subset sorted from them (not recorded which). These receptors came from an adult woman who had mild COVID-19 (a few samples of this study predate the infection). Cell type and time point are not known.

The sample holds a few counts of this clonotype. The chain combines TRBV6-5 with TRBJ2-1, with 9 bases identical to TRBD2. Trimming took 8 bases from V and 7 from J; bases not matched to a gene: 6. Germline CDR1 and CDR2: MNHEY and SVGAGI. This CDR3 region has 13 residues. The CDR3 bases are TGTGCCAGCTCGAGCGGGAGGTGGAATGAGCAGTTCTTC. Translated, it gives CASSSGRWNEQFF.

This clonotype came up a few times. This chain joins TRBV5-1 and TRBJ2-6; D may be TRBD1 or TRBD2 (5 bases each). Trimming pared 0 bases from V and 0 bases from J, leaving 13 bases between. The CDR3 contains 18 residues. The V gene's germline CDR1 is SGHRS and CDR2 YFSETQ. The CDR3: CASSLAGQLPSGANVLTF. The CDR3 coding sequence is TGCGCCAGCAGCTTGGCGGGGCAACTCCCCTCTGGGGCCAACGTCCTGACTTTC.

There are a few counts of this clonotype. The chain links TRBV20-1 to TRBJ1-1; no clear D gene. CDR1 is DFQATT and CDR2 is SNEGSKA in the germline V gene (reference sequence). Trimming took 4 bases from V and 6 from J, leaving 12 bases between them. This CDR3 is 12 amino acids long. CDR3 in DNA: TGCAGTGCTATCCTGGGGATGTCTGAAGCTTTCTTT. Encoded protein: CSAILGMSEAFF.

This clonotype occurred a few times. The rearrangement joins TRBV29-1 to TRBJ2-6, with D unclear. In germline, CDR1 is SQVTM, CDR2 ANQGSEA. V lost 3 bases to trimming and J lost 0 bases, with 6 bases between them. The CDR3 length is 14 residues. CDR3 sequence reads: CSVEGNSGANVLTF. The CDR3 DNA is TGCAGCGTTGAGGGAAACTCTGGGGCCAACGTCCTGACTTTC.

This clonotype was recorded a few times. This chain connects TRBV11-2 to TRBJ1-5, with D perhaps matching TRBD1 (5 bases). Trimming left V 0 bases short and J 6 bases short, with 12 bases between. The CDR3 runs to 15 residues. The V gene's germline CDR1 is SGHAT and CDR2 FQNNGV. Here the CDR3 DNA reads TGTGCCAGCAGCTTAGATCGGGGGTCAAGTCAGCCCCAGCATTTT. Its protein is CASSLDRGSSQPQHF.